These 26 T cell receptor beta chains were all obtained from the same sample, sequenced in a study of cytomegalovirus exposure and HLA in healthy donors. PCR amplification relied on 60 Vbeta primers (plus 13 Jbeta primers). Profiling relied on immunoSEQ multiplex PCR, and the TCRdb table lists in-frame clones only, not all of them. This sample's clone table lists some 130,000 clones. The sample comprised PBMCs. The receptors were gathered from a woman aged 60-70 years in good health and CMV-seronegative.

The genes are TRBV19 and TRBJ1-5; 7 bases align to TRBD1. This CDR3 comprises 16 residues. Germline V CDR1 and CDR2: LNHDA, SQIVND (reference sequence). Trimming cost V 4 bases and J 2 bases; bases outside gene matches: 8. The DNA of the CDR3 is TGTGCCAGTAGTACTCTAGGGGGCAAAGGCAATCAGCCCCAGCATTTT. As protein: CASSTLGGKGNQPQHF. Filled out from reference TRBV19 and TRBJ1-5, the complete variable domain reads DGGITQSPKYLFRKEGQNVTLSCEQNLNHDAMYWYRQDPGQGLRLIYYSQIVNDFQKGDIAEGYSVSREKKESFPLTVTSAQKNPTAFYLCASSTLGGKGNQPQHFGDGTRLSIL.

This sequence joins TRBV29-1 and TRBJ1-1; D might be TRBD1 (5 bases). V was pared by 4 bases and J by 3 bases, with 18 bases between. The germline CDR1 and CDR2 sequences are SQVTM and ANQGSEA. The CDR3 totals 15 residues. CDR3 in DNA: TGCAGCGTTGCCTTGAAATTGGGGCGCGACACTGAAGCTTTCTTT. Its translation is CSVALKLGRDTEAFF.

This chain connects TRBV2 to TRBJ2-7; a weak D match, TRBD2 (6 bases). V gave up 3 bases and J gave up 4 bases, with 13 bases separating them. The CDR3 is 14 amino acids. From germline, CDR1 is SNHLY and CDR2 FYNNEI. The CDR3 region is CASSDQGSGYEQYF. The DNA of the CDR3 is TGTGCCAGCAGTGATCAGGGTAGCGGATACGAGCAGTACTTC.

The chain couples TRBV29-1 to TRBJ2-1; 12 bases fit TRBD1. Germline CDR1 and CDR2: SQVTM and ANQGSEA. CDR3 length: 14 residues. With V trimmed by 7 bases and J by 10 bases, 11 bases remained unmatched. For the CDR3, the DNA is TGCAGCGGTGACCCGGGACAGGGGGCTGGCGAGCAGTTCTTC. Protein product: CSGDPGQGAGEQFF.

The gene calls are TRBV6-6 and TRBJ2-3; TRBD2 matches 10 bases. Per germline, CDR1 MNHNY and CDR2 SVGAGI (reference sequence). This CDR3 region has 16 residues. Germline trimming cut 5 bases from V and 5 bases from J; bases unmatched to any gene: 10. The CDR3 nucleotides read TGTGCCAGCAGTCGACCCGAATCTAGCGGGGGAGATACGCAGTATTTT. Translation: CASSRPESSGGDTQYF.

The chain couples TRBV5-1 to TRBJ2-3; D uncertain. V shed 4 bases and J shed 0 bases, with 12 bases lying between them. CDR1 and CDR2 (germline): SGHRS, YFSETQ. CDR3 length equals 15 residues. Written as DNA, the CDR3 is TGCGCCAGCAGCCATGAACAGATTAGCACAGATACGCAGTATTTT. Protein sequence: CASSHEQISTDTQYF.

The chain employs TRBV7-9 and TRBJ2-6; 11 bases are a match to TRBD1. The CDR3 contains 17 residues. CDR1 SEHNR and CDR2 FQNEAQ come from the germline V gene (reference sequence). Trimming took 5 bases from V and 3 from J; bases not matched to a gene: 6. CDR3 amino acids: CASSPGQGARGANVLTF. DNA of the CDR3: TGTGCCAGCAGCCCCGGACAGGGGGCGCGTGGGGCCAACGTCCTGACTTTC.

The gene calls are TRBV19 and TRBJ2-1; maybe TRBD1 (6 bases). Deletions cut 7 bases from V and 10 bases from J, with 11 bases between. The germline gives CDR1 LNHDA, CDR2 SQIVND (reference sequence). The CDR3 is 11 amino acids. The CDR3 DNA reads TGTGCCAGTACCTCAGGGACAGAGCAGTTCTTC. It codes for CASTSGTEQFF.

The chain combines TRBV4-2 with TRBJ2-7, with D possibly being TRBD1 (5 bases). CDR1 LGHNA and CDR2 YNFKEQ come from the germline V gene. CDR3 size: 13 residues. Trimming took 2 bases from V and 3 from J, leaving 8 bases between them. DNA of the CDR3: TGTGCCAGCAGCCAAACTGACAGCTACGAGCAGTACTTC. As protein: CASSQTDSYEQYF.

V usage is TRBV10-2 and J usage is TRBJ1-5, with D maybe TRBD1 (6 bases). Germline V CDR1 and CDR2: WSHSY, SAAADI. The V end was cut by 4 bases, the J end by 8 bases, with 18 bases between. This CDR3 region has 15 residues. The CDR3 nucleotides are TGCGCCAGCAGTGGAGTGGGCAGGGGCCTGAAGCCCCAGCATTTT. Translated: CASSGVGRGLKPQHF.

This chain connects TRBV18 to TRBJ2-6, with D unresolved. V lost 1 base and J lost 0, with 10 bases in between. Germline CDR1 is KGHSH and CDR2 is LQKENI. The CDR3 has 17 amino acids. The CDR3 DNA follows: TGTGCCAGCTCACCACGGCAGTCACACTCTGGGGCCAACGTCCTGACTTTC. Translating it yields CASSPRQSHSGANVLTF.

The chain joins TRBV7-3 to TRBJ2-2, with 9 nucleotides matching TRBD1. Trimming at V came to 1 base and at J to 8 bases, leaving 11 bases not matched to a gene. There are 17 residues in the CDR3. Germline V gene sequence: CDR1 SGHTA, CDR2 FQGTGA. The CDR3 spells CASSLSMGQGSAGELFF. The CDR3 nucleotides read TGTGCCAGCAGCTTAAGTATGGGACAGGGATCCGCAGGGGAGCTGTTTTTT.

Here the CDR3 reads CASSLEPLAGYYEQYF. The CDR3 DNA sequence: TGTGCCAGCAGTTTAGAGCCGCTGGCGGGGTACTACGAGCAGTACTTC. The chain carries TRBV27 and TRBJ2-7; possibly TRBD2 for D (6 bases). CDR1 is MNHEY and CDR2 is SMNVEV in the germline V gene (reference sequence). The length of the CDR3 is 16 residues. The V end was cut by 2 bases, the J end by 3 bases, with 17 bases between.

The V call is TRBV29-1, the J call TRBJ2-3, with 7 positions matching TRBD2. Losses at the gene ends were 6 bases for V and 11 bases for J; bases not matched to a gene: 14. This CDR3 region has 13 residues. Germline CDR1 reads SQVTM; CDR2 reads ANQGSEA. CDR3 nucleotide sequence: TGCAGCGTCCGGACCTACAACCGGGAGGAGCAGTATTTT. Translation: CSVRTYNREEQYF.

V is TRBV19 and J is TRBJ1-2, with a tentative D call TRBD1 (5 bases). The CDR3 extends over 16 amino acids. Trimming left V 1 base short and J 3 bases short, with 15 bases between. Germline V gene lookup returns CDR1 LNHDA and CDR2 SQIVND (reference sequence). CDR3 sequence: CASSIGGGATDYGYTF. DNA for the CDR3: TGTGCCAGTAGTATAGGGGGGGGAGCAACGGACTATGGCTACACCTTC.

The rearrangement uses TRBV6-1 and TRBJ1-1; TRBD1 matches at 7 bases. V was clipped by 10 bases and J by 3 bases; unmatched bases: 5. The CDR3 is 12 residues long. Germline CDR1 and CDR2: MNHNS and SASEGT. CDR3 protein: CATGQVHTEAFF. The CDR3, as DNA: TGTGCCACAGGACAGGTGCACACTGAAGCTTTCTTT.

The rearrangement uses TRBV2 and TRBJ2-1; D not certain. Trimming shortened V by 7 bases and J by 6 bases, and 7 bases separated the two germline ends. Germline assignment: CDR1 SNHLY and CDR2 FYNNEI. The CDR3 is made up of 11 amino acids. CDR3 coding DNA: TGTGCCAGCACCTTCCCCAATGAGCAGTTCTTC. Translated, it gives CASTFPNEQFF.

The V and J genes are TRBV30 and TRBJ2-5, with 8 bases aligning to TRBD1. The J call may be faulty, since TRBJ2-7 better matches the DNA end. CDR1 and CDR2 from the germline V gene are GTSNPN and SVGIG (reference sequence). The CDR3 covers 17 residues. The chain's CDR3 is CAWRPLSSTGESYEQYF. As DNA, the CDR3 is TGTGCCTGGAGACCTCTCTCGTCGACAGGGGAGTCCTACGAGCAGTACTTC.

The rearrangement uses TRBV6-1 and TRBJ1-1, with D perhaps TRBD1 (5 bases). The CDR3 extends over 14 amino acids. Germline assignment: CDR1 MNHNS and CDR2 SASEGT. Trimming removed 10 bases at V and 0 bases at J, with 15 bases between. CDR3 loop: CATMGGGMNTEAFF. The CDR3, as DNA: TGTGCCACCATGGGGGGAGGGATGAACACTGAAGCTTTCTTT.

The V and J genes are TRBV5-1 and TRBJ2-7, with 7 bases fitting TRBD1. Unmatched junction bases numbered 6, after V lost 0 bases and J lost 3 bases. The germline gives CDR1 SGHRS, CDR2 YFSETQ. CDR3 length: 15 residues. The CDR3 region has the DNA TGCGCCAGCAGCTTGGGACAGGGAAATTACTACGAGCAGTACTTC. Encoded protein: CASSLGQGNYYEQYF. Full variable domain (outside the CDR3, taken from reference TRBV5-1 and TRBJ2-7): KAGVTQTPRYLIKTRGQQVTLSCSPISGHRSVSWYQQTPGQGLQFLFEYFSETQRNKGNFPGRFSGRQFSNSRSEMNVSTLELGDSALYLCASSLGQGNYYEQYFGPGTRLTVT.

The chain links TRBV28 to TRBJ1-2, with 11 positions matching TRBD1. CDR3 length equals 15 residues. The germline V gene has CDR1 MDHEN and CDR2 SYDVKM. The J segment lost 6 bases and the V segment lost 6 bases, leaving 9 bases of the junction unmatched. CDR3 amino acids: CASSTRDRGMNGYTF. For the CDR3, the DNA is TGTGCCAGCAGCACCCGGGACAGGGGGATGAATGGCTACACCTTC.

V usage is TRBV9 and J usage is TRBJ2-1; D remains unclear. The CDR3 is 15 amino acids. The ends were cut back, 4 bases at V and 5 bases at J, with 16 bases in the middle. Germline V CDR1 and CDR2: SGDLS, YYNGEE. CDR3 nucleotide sequence: TGTGCCAGCAGCTCCTCGGGTCAAGCAAACAATGAGCAGTTCTTC. Translated: CASSSSGQANNEQFF.

The V call is TRBV27, the J call TRBJ2-2, with D maybe TRBD1 (5 bases). Trimming took off 5 bases at V and 6 bases at J, with 16 bases between the two ends. This CDR3 has 15 residues. Germline V gene lookup returns CDR1 MNHEY and CDR2 SMNVEV (reference sequence). The CDR3 sequence: CASSTPGPPAGELFF. DNA for the CDR3: TGTGCCAGCAGTACCCCAGGGCCGCCGGCCGGGGAGCTGTTTTTT.

This chain links TRBV25-1 with TRBJ1-6, with D tentatively TRBD1 (5 bases). The CDR3 is made up of 12 amino acids. The ends were cut back, 8 bases at V and 9 bases at J, with 11 bases in the middle. CDR1 is MGHDK and CDR2 is SYGVNS in the germline V gene. Here the CDR3 DNA reads TGTGCCAGCGGGACTTTTGGTTCACCCCTCCACTTT. This translates into CASGTFGSPLHF.

This chain joins TRBV28 and TRBJ2-1, with 14 bases that match TRBD2. The V and J ends lost 8 bases and 10 bases, in that order; junction bases with no gene match: 7. The V gene's germline CDR1 is MDHEN and CDR2 SYDVKM. This CDR3 comprises 14 residues. CDR3 in DNA: TGTGCCAGCCAAGGCGGACTAGCGGGAGGAGAGCAGTTCTTC. The encoded protein is CASQGGLAGGEQFF.

V and J are TRBV5-4 and TRBJ1-2; D perhaps matches TRBD1 (5 bases). The V gene's germline CDR1 is SGHNT and CDR2 YYREEE (reference sequence). V dropped 5 bases and J dropped 3 bases, with 11 bases sitting between them. The CDR3 contains 13 residues. This CDR3 is CASSKGGDYGYTF. CDR3 in DNA: TGTGCCAGCAGTAAAGGAGGGGACTATGGCTACACCTTC.